This T cell receptor (beta chain) was observed in a study of OX40 agonist ivuxolimab in advanced cancers. As for the study in general: The treatment was a fully human IgG2 OX40 agonist, ivuxolimab.

Patients were excluded for autoimmune disease history or systemic immunosuppression. This clone has more than one count but fewer than ten. Clones were read by immunoSEQ multiplex PCR, and TCRdb kept only the in-frame ones, dropping some. The sample has approximately 58,000 clones, around 75% seen once; the top ten hold approximately 1.1%. From germline, CDR1 is SNHLY and CDR2 FYNNEI. V was pared by 2 bases and J by 10 bases, with 12 bases between. The CDR3 covers 14 residues. The sequence was collected from an adult with an advanced solid tumor such as melanoma, head and neck, liver or kidney cancer. The source material was CD4+ or CD8+ T cells sorted from blood, sampled in a trial of the OX40 agonist ivuxolimab. The genes are TRBV2 and TRBJ2-6, with a tentative D call TRBD1 (5 bases). The CDR3 sequence is CASSELGQGNVLTF. Written as DNA, the CDR3 is TGTGCCAGCAGTGAATTAGGGCAGGGTAACGTCCTGACTTTC.